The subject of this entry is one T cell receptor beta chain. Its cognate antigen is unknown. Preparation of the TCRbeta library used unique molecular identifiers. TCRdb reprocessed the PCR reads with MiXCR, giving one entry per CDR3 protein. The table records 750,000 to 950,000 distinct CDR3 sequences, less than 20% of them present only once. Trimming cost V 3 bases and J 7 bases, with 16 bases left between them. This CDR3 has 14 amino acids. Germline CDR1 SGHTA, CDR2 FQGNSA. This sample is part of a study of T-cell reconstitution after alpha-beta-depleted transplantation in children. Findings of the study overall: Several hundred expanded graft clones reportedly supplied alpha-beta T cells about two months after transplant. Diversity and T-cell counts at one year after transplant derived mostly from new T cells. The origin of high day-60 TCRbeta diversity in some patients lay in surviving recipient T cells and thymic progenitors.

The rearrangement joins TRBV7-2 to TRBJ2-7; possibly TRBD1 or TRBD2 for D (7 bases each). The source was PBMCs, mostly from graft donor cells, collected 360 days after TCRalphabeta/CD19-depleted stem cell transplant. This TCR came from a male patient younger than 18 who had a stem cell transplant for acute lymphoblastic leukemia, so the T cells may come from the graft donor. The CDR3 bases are TGTGCCAGCAGCTTCAGGGGGGGGTTTGGAGAGCAGTACTTC. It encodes CASSFRGGFGEQYF.